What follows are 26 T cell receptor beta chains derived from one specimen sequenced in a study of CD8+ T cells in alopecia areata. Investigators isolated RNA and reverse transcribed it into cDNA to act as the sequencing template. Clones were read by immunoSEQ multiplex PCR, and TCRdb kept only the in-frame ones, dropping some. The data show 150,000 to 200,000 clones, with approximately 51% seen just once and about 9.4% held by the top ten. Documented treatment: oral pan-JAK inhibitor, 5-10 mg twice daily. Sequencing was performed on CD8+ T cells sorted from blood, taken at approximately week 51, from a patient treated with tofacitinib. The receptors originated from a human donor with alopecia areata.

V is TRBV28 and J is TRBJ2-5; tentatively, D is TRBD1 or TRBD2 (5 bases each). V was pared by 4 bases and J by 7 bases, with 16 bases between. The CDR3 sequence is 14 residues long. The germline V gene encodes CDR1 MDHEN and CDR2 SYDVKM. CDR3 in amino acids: CASSSDGTSRTQYF. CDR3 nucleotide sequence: TGTGCCAGCAGTTCGGACGGGACCTCACGGACCCAGTACTTC.

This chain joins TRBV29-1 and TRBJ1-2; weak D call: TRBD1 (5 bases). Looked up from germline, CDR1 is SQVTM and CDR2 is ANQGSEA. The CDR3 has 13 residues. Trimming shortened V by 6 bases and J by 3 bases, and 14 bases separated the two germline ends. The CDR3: CSVELRVDYGYTF. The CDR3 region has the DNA TGCAGCGTGGAACTCAGGGTTGACTATGGCTACACCTTC.

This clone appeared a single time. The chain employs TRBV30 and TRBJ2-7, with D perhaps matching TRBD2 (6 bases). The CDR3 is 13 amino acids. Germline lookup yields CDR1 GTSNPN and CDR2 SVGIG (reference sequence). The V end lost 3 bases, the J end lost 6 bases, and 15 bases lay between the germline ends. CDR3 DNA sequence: TGTGCCTGGAGCTCCACGGGGGAAAGCGAGCAGTACTTC. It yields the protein CAWSSTGESEQYF.

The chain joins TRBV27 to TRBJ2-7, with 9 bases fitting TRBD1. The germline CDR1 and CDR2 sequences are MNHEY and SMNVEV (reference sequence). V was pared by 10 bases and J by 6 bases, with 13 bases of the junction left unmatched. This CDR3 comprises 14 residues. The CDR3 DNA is TGTGCCACCTCCACCGAACAGGGGGCAGGCGAGCAGTACTTC. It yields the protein CATSTEQGAGEQYF.

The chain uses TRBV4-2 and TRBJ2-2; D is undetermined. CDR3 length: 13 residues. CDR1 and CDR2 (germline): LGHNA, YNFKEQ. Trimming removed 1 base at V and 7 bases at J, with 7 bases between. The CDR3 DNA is TGTGCCAGCAGCCAAGTCGATAACGGGGAGCTGTTTTTT. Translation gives CASSQVDNGELFF.

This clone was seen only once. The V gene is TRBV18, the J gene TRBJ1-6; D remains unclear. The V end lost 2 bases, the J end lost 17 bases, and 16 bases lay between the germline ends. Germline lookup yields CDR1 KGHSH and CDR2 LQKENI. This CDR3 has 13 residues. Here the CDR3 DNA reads TGTGCCAGCTCACCATCGGACGGAAACTTAATCCACTTT. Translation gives CASSPSDGNLIHF. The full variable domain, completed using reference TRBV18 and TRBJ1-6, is NAGVMQNPRHLVRRRGQEARLRCSPMKGHSHVYWYRQLPEEGLKFMVYLQKENIIDESGMPKERFSAEFPKEGPSILRIQQVVRGDSAAYFCASSPSDGNLIHFGNGTRLTVT.

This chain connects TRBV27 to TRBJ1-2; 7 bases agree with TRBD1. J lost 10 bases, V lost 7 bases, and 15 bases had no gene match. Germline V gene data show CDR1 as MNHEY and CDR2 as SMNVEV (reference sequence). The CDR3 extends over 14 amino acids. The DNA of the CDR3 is TGTGCCAGCACCTCCGGGACAGAGAGTAGTGACTACACCTTC. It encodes CASTSGTESSDYTF.

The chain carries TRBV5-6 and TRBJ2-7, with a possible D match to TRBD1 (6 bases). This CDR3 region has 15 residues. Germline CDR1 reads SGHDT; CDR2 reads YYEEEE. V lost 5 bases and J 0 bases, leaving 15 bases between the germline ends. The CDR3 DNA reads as TGTGCCAGCAGGGAGACCGGGACACTCTCCTACGAGCAGTACTTC. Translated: CASRETGTLSYEQYF.

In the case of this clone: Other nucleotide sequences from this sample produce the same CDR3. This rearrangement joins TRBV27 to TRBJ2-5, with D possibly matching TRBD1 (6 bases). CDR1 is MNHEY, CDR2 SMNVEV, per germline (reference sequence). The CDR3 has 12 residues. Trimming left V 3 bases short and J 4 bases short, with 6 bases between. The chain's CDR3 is CASSFRGETQYF. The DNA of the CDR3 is TGTGCCAGCAGTTTCAGGGGAGAGACCCAGTACTTC.

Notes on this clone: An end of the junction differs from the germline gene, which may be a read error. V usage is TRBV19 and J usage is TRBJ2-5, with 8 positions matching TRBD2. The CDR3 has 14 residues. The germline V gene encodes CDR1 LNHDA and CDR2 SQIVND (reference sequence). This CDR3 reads CASNSGVLQETQYF. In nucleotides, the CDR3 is TGCGCCAGTAATAGCGGGGTGTTACAAGAGACCCAGTACTTC.

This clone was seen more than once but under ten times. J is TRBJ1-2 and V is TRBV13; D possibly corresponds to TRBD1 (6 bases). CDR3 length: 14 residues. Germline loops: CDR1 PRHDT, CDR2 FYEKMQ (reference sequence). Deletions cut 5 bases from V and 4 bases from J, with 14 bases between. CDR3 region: CASSDGQSLYGYTF. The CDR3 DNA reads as TGTGCCAGCAGCGACGGACAGTCACTCTATGGCTACACCTTC. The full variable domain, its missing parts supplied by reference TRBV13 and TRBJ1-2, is AAGVIQSPRHLIKEKRETATLKCYPIPRHDTVYWYQQGPGQDPQFLISFYEKMQSDKGSIPDRFSAQQFSDYHSELNMSSLELGDSALYFCASSDGQSLYGYTFGSGTRLTVV.

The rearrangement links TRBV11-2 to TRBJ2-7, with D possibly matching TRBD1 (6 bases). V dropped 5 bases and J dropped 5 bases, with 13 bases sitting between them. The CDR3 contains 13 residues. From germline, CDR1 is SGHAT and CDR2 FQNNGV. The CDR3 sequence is CASSHRVGHEQYF. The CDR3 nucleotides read TGTGCCAGCAGCCACAGGGTTGGCCACGAGCAGTACTTC.

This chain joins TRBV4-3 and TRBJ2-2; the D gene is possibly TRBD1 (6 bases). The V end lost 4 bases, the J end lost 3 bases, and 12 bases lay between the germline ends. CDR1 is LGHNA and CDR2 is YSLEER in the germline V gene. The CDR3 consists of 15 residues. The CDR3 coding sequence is TGCGCCAGCAGCCTCCTGGGACAATACACCGGGGAGCTGTTTTTT. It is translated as CASSLLGQYTGELFF.

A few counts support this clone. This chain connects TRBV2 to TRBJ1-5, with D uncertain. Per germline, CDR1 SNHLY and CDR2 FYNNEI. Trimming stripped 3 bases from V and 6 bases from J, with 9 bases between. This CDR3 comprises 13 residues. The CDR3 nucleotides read TGTGCCAGCAGTGAGTTAGGGATTCAGCCCCAGCATTTT. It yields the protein CASSELGIQPQHF.

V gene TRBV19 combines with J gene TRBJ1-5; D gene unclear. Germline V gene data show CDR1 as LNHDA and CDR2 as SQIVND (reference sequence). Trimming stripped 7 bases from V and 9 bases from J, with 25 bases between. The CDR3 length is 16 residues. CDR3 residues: CASTVVASGAALPQHF. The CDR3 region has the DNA TGTGCCAGTACGGTCGTCGCATCGGGAGCAGCACTGCCCCAGCATTTT.

The CDR3, as DNA: TGTGCCAGCAGCGAGGGGTCCACTAGCACAGATACGCAGTATTTT. This encodes CASSEGSTSTDTQYF. This sequence joins TRBV6-5 and TRBJ2-3; the D gene could be TRBD1 or TRBD2 (5 bases each). The germline gives CDR1 MNHEY, CDR2 SVGAGI. V lost 6 bases and J lost 0, with 13 bases in between. The CDR3 contains 15 residues.

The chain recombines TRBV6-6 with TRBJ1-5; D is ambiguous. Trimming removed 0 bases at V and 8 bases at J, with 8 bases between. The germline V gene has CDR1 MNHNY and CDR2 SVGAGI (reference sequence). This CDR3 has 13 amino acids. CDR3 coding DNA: TGTGCCAGCAGTTACTCCGGGTCGGAGCCCCAGCATTTT. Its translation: CASSYSGSEPQHF.

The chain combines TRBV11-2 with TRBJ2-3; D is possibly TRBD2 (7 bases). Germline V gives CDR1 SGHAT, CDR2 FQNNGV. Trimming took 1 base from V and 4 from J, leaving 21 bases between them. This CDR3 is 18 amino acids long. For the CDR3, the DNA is TGTGCCAGCAGCTTAGGCCGGGGGGCTACTTTTTTCGCAGATACGCAGTATTTT. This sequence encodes CASSLGRGATFFADTQYF.

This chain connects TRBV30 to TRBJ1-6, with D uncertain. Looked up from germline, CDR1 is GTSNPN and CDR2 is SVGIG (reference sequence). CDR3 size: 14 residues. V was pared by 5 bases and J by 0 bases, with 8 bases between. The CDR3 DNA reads TGTGCCTGGCTCATGCTCTCCTATAATTCACCCCTCCACTTT. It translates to CAWLMLSYNSPLHF.

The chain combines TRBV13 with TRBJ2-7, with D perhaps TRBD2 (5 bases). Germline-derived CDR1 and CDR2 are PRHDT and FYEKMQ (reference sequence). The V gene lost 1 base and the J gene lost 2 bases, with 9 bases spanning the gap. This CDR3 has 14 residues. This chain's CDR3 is CASSLVSEAYEQYF. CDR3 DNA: TGTGCCAGCAGCTTAGTTAGCGAGGCCTACGAGCAGTACTTC.

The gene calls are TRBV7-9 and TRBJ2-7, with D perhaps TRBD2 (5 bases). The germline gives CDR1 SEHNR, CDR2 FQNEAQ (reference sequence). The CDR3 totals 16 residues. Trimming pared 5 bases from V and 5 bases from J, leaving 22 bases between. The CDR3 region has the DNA TGTGCCAGCAGCCCTAGTGACGGACTTAGGGCCCACGAGCAGTACTTC. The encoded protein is CASSPSDGLRAHEQYF. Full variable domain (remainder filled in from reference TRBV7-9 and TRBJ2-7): DTGVSQNPRHKITKRGQNVTFRCDPISEHNRLYWYRQTLGQGPEFLTYFQNEAQLEKSRLLSDRFSAERPKGSFSTLEIQRTEQGDSAMYLCASSPSDGLRAHEQYFGPGTRLTVT.

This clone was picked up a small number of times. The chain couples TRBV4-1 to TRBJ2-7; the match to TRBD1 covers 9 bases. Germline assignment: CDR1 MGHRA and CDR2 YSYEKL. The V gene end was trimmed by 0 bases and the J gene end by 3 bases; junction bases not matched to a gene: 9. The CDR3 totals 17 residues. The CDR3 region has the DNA TGCGCCAGCAGCCAAGAACCCGGGACAGGGATGTTCTACGAGCAGTACTTC. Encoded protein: CASSQEPGTGMFYEQYF.

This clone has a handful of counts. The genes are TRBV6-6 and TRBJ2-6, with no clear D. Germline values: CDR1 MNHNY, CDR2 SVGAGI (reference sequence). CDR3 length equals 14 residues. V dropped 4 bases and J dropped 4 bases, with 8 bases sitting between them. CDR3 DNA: TGTGCCAGCAGTTCTCTCCAGGGGGCCAACGTCCTGACTTTC. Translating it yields CASSSLQGANVLTF.

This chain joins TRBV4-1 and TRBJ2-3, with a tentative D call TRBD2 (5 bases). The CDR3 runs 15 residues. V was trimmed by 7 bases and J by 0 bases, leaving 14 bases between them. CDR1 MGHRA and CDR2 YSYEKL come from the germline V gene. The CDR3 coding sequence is TGCGCCAGCACCGAGGGCACCTTTAGCACAGATACGCAGTATTTT. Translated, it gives CASTEGTFSTDTQYF.

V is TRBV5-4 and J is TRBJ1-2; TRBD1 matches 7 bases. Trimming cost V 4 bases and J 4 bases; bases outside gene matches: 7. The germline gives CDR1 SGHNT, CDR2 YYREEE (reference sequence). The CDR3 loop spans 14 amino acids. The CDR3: CASSPGQPFYGYTF. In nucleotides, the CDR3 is TGTGCCAGCAGCCCGGGACAGCCCTTCTATGGCTACACCTTC.

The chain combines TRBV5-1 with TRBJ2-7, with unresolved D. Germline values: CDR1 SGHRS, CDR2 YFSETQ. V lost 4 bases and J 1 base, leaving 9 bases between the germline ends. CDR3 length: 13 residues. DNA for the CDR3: TGCGCCAGCAGCCCACCACAATCCTACGAGCAGTACTTC. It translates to CASSPPQSYEQYF.